The 19 T cell receptor beta chains below were found in one sample sequenced in a study of OX40 agonist ivuxolimab in advanced cancers. Sequenced by immunoSEQ multiplex PCR; TCRdb stores in-frame clones only, minus some. The table includes under 80,000 clones, roughly 90% detected once. Sample: CD4+ or CD8+ T cells sorted from blood, taken in a trial of the OX40 agonist ivuxolimab. These receptors all stem from an adult with an advanced solid tumor such as melanoma, head and neck, liver or kidney cancer.

The chain is built from TRBV4-2 and TRBJ2-5, with D possibly called TRBD1 or TRBD2 (5 bases each). There are 17 residues in the CDR3. Deletions cut 0 bases from V and 5 bases from J, with 19 bases between. CDR1 is LGHNA and CDR2 is YNFKEQ in the germline V gene. The CDR3 DNA sequence: TGTGCCAGCAGCCAAGAGCCTGGGGGAGCCCTCTACGAGACCCAGTACTTC. Protein: CASSQEPGGALYETQYF.

This chain connects TRBV5-4 to TRBJ2-7; D is undetermined. Per germline, CDR1 SGHNT and CDR2 YYREEE (reference sequence). Trimming cost V 0 bases and J 7 bases, with 14 bases left between them. CDR3 length: 14 amino acids. CDR3 protein: CASSLVDKTWEQYF. Written as DNA, the CDR3 is TGTGCCAGCAGCTTGGTGGATAAAACGTGGGAGCAGTACTTC.

J is TRBJ2-7 and V is TRBV19; possibly TRBD1 or TRBD2 for D (6 bases each). CDR3 length: 14 amino acids. Germline CDR1 reads LNHDA; CDR2 reads SQIVND (reference sequence). V was pared by 1 base and J by 3 bases, with 10 bases between. This chain's CDR3 is CASSIGQDYYEQYF. For the CDR3, the DNA is TGTGCCAGTAGTATAGGACAGGACTACTACGAGCAGTACTTC.

The V gene is TRBV6-1, the J gene TRBJ2-3; no clear D gene. V was pared by 2 bases and J by 5 bases, with 8 bases between. CDR1 is MNHNS, CDR2 SASEGT, per germline. The CDR3 runs 13 residues. The CDR3 region has the DNA TGTGCCAGCAGTGAAACCCTCCGAGATACGCAGTATTTT. Amino acids: CASSETLRDTQYF.

The rearrangement joins TRBV9 to TRBJ2-2, with D possibly TRBD1 on 6 matching bases. CDR3 length: 20 residues. Trimming took 0 bases from V and 0 from J, leaving 21 bases between them. Germline V CDR1 and CDR2: SGDLS, YYNGEE. CDR3 sequence: CASSVGLFAPGHANTGELFF. The CDR3 DNA reads as TGTGCCAGCAGCGTAGGACTTTTCGCCCCGGGACATGCGAACACCGGGGAGCTGTTTTTT.

The chain combines TRBV9 with TRBJ2-7, with D possibly being TRBD1 or TRBD2 (5 bases each). CDR1 is SGDLS, CDR2 YYNGEE, per germline. V was shortened by 0 bases and J by 2 bases, with 9 bases between the two germline ends. This CDR3 is built from 14 residues. DNA for the CDR3: TGTGCCAGCAGCGTAGGGGGACGGCCCTACGAGCAGTACTTC. Translation: CASSVGGRPYEQYF.

The chain recombines TRBV30 with TRBJ2-2; D may match TRBD1 or TRBD2 (5 bases each). The CDR3 spans 13 residues. The germline V and J ends were trimmed by 3 bases and 7 bases, with 12 bases remaining between them. The germline CDR1 and CDR2 sequences are GTSNPN and SVGIG (reference sequence). The CDR3 DNA is TGTGCCTGGAGCGGGGCGGCTTACGGGGAGCTGTTTTTT. It yields the protein CAWSGAAYGELFF.

The chain links TRBV28 to TRBJ2-7, with D possibly called TRBD1 or TRBD2 (5 bases each). The CDR3 runs to 12 residues. Germline V lookup: CDR1 MDHEN, CDR2 SYDVKM. The V and J ends lost 8 bases and 4 bases respectively, with 12 bases between them. The CDR3 coding sequence is TGTGCCAGCGGAGAGGGGTCGTACGAGCAGTACTTC. This gives the protein CASGEGSYEQYF. Full variable domain (rest looked up from reference TRBV28 and TRBJ2-7): DVKVTQSSRYLVKRTGEKVFLECVQDMDHENMFWYRQDPGLGLRLIYFSYDVKMKEKGDIPEGYSVSREKKERFSLILESASTNQTSMYLCASGEGSYEQYFGPGTRLTVT.

V gene TRBV6-5 combines with J gene TRBJ2-1, with D tentatively TRBD2 (6 bases). The germline V gene encodes CDR1 MNHEY and CDR2 SVGAGI. Trimming took off 7 bases at V and 0 bases at J, with 10 bases between the two ends. This CDR3 region has 14 residues. As DNA, the CDR3 is TGTGCCAGCACCCCCGGGGGCTCCTACAATGAGCAGTTCTTC. This codes for CASTPGGSYNEQFF.

The V gene is TRBV6-5, the J gene TRBJ1-5; D unresolved. CDR3 length: 13 residues. V was cut by 5 bases and J by 3 bases, with 8 bases left in between. Germline CDR1 MNHEY, CDR2 SVGAGI. The CDR3 DNA reads TGTGCCAGCAGTCTAGGGTTCAATCAGCCCCAGCATTTT. This sequence encodes CASSLGFNQPQHF.

The chain recombines TRBV7-2 with TRBJ1-5; D call uncertain. The CDR3 totals 13 residues. Per germline, CDR1 SGHTA and CDR2 FQGNSA. Trimming left V 2 bases short and J 3 bases short, with 5 bases between. CDR3 sequence: CASSLRDNQPQHF. The CDR3 region has the DNA TGTGCCAGCAGCTTACGGGACAATCAGCCCCAGCATTTT.

The chain joins TRBV2 to TRBJ2-2, with no clear D. Looked up from germline, CDR1 is SNHLY and CDR2 is FYNNEI. The CDR3 contains 13 residues. V dropped 7 bases and J dropped 2 bases, with 8 bases sitting between them. This chain's CDR3 is CASNSQNTGELFF. The CDR3 DNA is TGTGCCAGCAACTCACAAAACACCGGGGAGCTGTTTTTT.

V gene TRBV10-3 combines with J gene TRBJ2-7; D gene ambiguous. The CDR3 is 14 amino acids. Germline CDR1 ENHRY, CDR2 SYGVKD. The V end lost 6 bases, the J end lost 3 bases, and 15 bases lay between the germline ends. The CDR3 region is CAISLGQTLYEQYF. The CDR3 DNA reads TGTGCCATCAGCTTGGGCCAGACTCTCTACGAGCAGTACTTC.

The chain employs TRBV5-4 and TRBJ2-1, with 11 bases matching TRBD2. This CDR3 has 16 amino acids. Germline V gene sequence: CDR1 SGHNT, CDR2 YYREEE (reference sequence). V shed 1 base and J 7 bases; nucleotides not matched to a gene: 7. The CDR3 bases are TGTGCCAGCAGCTTGATGCTAGCGGGAGGAGGGAATGAGCAGTTCTTC. Translation: CASSLMLAGGGNEQFF.

The chain combines TRBV7-8 with TRBJ1-1; D is perhaps TRBD1 (6 bases). Trimming took off 5 bases at V and 6 bases at J, with 13 bases between the two ends. Germline lookup yields CDR1 SGHVS and CDR2 FQNEAQ. The CDR3 consists of 13 residues. DNA for the CDR3: TGTGCCAGCAGCCCCCAGGGGTACTCTGAAGCTTTCTTT. It specifies CASSPQGYSEAFF.

This clone was seen a single time. The rearrangement uses TRBV2 and TRBJ1-1, with D possibly being TRBD1 (5 bases). Germline CDR1 reads SNHLY; CDR2 reads FYNNEI. V was clipped by 5 bases and J by 8 bases, with 9 bases between them. The CDR3 has 11 residues. This chain's CDR3 is CASSPRGEAFF. CDR3 nucleotides: TGTGCCAGCAGTCCGCGGGGGGAAGCTTTCTTT.

This chain joins TRBV6-6 and TRBJ2-7; TRBD2 matches 7 bases. Germline V gene data show CDR1 as MNHNY and CDR2 as SVGAGI (reference sequence). V gave up 8 bases and J gave up 3 bases; unmatched junction bases: 7. The CDR3 sequence is 13 residues long. The CDR3: CASGAGAYYEQYF. In DNA, the CDR3 is TGTGCCAGCGGTGCGGGAGCATACTACGAGCAGTACTTC.

The chain links TRBV29-1 to TRBJ2-3; TRBD2 matches 10 bases. Germline loops: CDR1 SQVTM, CDR2 ANQGSEA. The CDR3 has 14 amino acids. With V trimmed by 6 bases and J by 5 bases, 8 bases remained unmatched. The CDR3 DNA reads as TGCAGCGTGGGAGCGGGAGGGATTGTAGATACGCAGTATTTT. It is translated as CSVGAGGIVDTQYF.

This chain links TRBV7-8 with TRBJ2-3; maybe TRBD1 (5 bases). V lost 5 bases and J lost 2, with 14 bases in between. This CDR3 has 15 residues. Germline V gene sequence: CDR1 SGHVS, CDR2 FQNEAQ. The CDR3 region is CASSLRVLNTDTQYF. Here the CDR3 DNA reads TGTGCCAGCAGCCTCAGGGTCCTAAACACAGATACGCAGTATTTT.